Many counts were recorded for the clone carrying this TCR beta chain. The CDR3 runs to 15 residues. Looked up from germline, CDR1 is SGHVS and CDR2 is FQNEAQ. V lost 2 bases and J 4 bases, leaving 14 bases between the germline ends. This sample is drawn from a study of Graves' ophthalmopathy and Graves' hyperthyroidism. Scientists amplified the TCR beta CDR3 regions from RNA transcripts. RT-PCR was first run with HTBI primers, then multiplex PCR in a second round. MiXCR was run by TCRdb on the multiplex PCR reads, yielding one entry per CDR3 protein. The repertoire has about 600,000 distinct CDR3 sequences, under 40% of them found once; the top ten carry about 4.1%.

The rearrangement uses TRBV7-8 and TRBJ2-5; weak D call: TRBD2 (6 bases). The clonotype originates from an adult man with Graves' hyperthyroidism. Sequencing was done on a sample of peripheral blood or thyroid tissue (not recorded which). The CDR3 here is CASSLWRGAGETQYF. The CDR3 DNA is TGTGCCAGCAGCTTATGGCGGGGAGCGGGAGAGACCCAGTACTTC. Variable domain in full (rest from reference TRBV7-8 and TRBJ2-5): GAGVSQSPRYKVAKRGQDVALRCDPISGHVSLFWYQQALGQGPEFLTYFQNEAQLDKSGLPSDRFFAERPEGSVSTLKIQRTQQEDSAVYLCASSLWRGAGETQYFGPGTRLLVL.